This TCR beta chain was sequenced for a study of blood T cell repertoires in COVID-19 (dated by TCRdb to 2019 to 2021). Background for the entire study: Samples from collaborators originated in the United States, Italy and Spain and spanned both the acute and convalescent phases of COVID-19. The material from the prospective study consisted of cDNA or gDNA derived from T cells, B-cell-depleted T cells, or PBMCs. The dataset comprised deeply sampled blood TCRbeta repertoires from subjects exposed to, actively infected with, or recovered from COVID-19. The repertoires were released in a freely available public database meant as a resource for research on the immune response to SARS-CoV-2. Samples were obtained from the ongoing ImmuneRACE study (first 160 participants) and from 1,254 subjects provided by 6 global collaborators. Nearly every sample came with metadata listing a de-identified subject ID, COVID-19 status, age in years and sex. Where available, HLA class I and class II types were obtained from metadata supplied by the sample provider rather than from assay-based typing.

Reading the germline V gene (reference sequence) gives CDR1 LNHDA and CDR2 SQIVND. The CDR3 runs 11 residues from the cysteine to the phenylalanine. Kept here is only the CDR3 DNA, which spans 33 bases and is read in frame from base 1. V is reduced by 5 bases and J by 8 bases, leaving a spacing of 9 bases between them. This clone has only a few counts. The specificity of this receptor is unknown. No base qualities exist here, and no much larger clone lies one base off it. At one collaborating source in Seattle, patients were enrolled during active infection and were followed longitudinally through the course of disease. Whole blood was collected in K2EDTA tubes by collaborating institutions according to the institutions' own protocols. For TCRbeta analysis, collaborator samples were shipped as frozen whole blood, as isolated PBMCs, or as DNA extracted from either sample type. Broader findings and caveats from the paper: The amount of clinical and demographic metadata varied by source and participant and was provided uncurated.

TCRbeta CDR3 regions were amplified from genomic DNA by means of the immunoSEQ Assay, a bias-controlled multiplex PCR. The paper's processing steps were these. Nucleated cell counts per sample were estimated from amplification of reference gene primers within the assay. Sequence reads were collapsed and filtered to measure the absolute abundance of every unique TCRbeta CDR3 rearrangement. Productive Simpson clonality was computed per sample as the square root of Simpson's diversity index over productive rearrangements. Here the immuneACCESS table is served through TCRdb, limited to in-frame sequences with V and J called. Missing clones are a known gap in these copies; in checked studies unresolved V genes cover under half, and the rest lacks a known reason. The V and J calls and clone size are taken from that table; D and trimming were inferred from the DNA. For this sample the table gives roughly 160,000 clones, of which approximately 85% were detected only once. The biggest ten clones account for around 5% of the sample.

The sample was peripheral blood. This clonotype was sampled from a woman in her 50s with COVID-19, enrolled during active disease. This receptor chain uses TRBV19 and TRBJ1-2; there is no confident call for the D gene. The CDR3 protein: CASSEGRGYTF. The nucleotide sequence is TGTGCCAGTAGTGAAGGGAGGGGCTACACCTTC. Outside the CDR3, residues come from the reference TRBV19 and TRBJ1-2 proteins, so the full variable domain is: DGGITQSPKYLFRKEGQNVTLSCEQNLNHDAMYWYRQDPGQGLRLIYYSQIVNDFQKGDIAEGYSVSREKKESFPLTVTSAQKNPTAFYLCASSEGRGYTFGSGTRLTVV.